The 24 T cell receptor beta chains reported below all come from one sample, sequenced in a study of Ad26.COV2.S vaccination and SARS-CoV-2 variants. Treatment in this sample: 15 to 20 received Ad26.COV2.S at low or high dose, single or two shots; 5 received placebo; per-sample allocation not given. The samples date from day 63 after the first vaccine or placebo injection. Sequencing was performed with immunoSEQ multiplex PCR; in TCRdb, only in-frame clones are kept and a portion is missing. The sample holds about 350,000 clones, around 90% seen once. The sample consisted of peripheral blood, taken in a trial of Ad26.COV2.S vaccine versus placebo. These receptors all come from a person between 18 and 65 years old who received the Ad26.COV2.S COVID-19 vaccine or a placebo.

The CDR3 spells CASSLEGQGTGNEKLFF. In DNA form, the CDR3 reads TGCGCCAGCAGCTTGGAGGGACAGGGGACGGGAAATGAAAAACTGTTTTTT. V and J are TRBV5-1 and TRBJ1-4, with 10 bases fitting TRBD1. The V segment lost 0 bases and the J segment 5 bases; nucleotides outside the gene matches: 7. Germline V gene lookup returns CDR1 SGHRS and CDR2 YFSETQ. The CDR3 contains 17 residues.

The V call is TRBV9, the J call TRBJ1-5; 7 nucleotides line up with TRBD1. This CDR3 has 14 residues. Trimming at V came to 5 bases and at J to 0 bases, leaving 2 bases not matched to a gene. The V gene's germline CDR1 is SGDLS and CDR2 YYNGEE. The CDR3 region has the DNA TGTGCCAGCAGTCGGGACAGTAGCAATCAGCCCCAGCATTTT. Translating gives CASSRDSSNQPQHF.

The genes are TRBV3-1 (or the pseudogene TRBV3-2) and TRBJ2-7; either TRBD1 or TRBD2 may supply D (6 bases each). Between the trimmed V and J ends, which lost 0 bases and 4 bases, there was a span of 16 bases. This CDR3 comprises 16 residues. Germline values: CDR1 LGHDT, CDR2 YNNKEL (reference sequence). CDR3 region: CASSQDRWRGRYEQYF. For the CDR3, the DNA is TGTGCCAGCAGCCAAGATCGGTGGAGGGGGAGGTACGAGCAGTACTTC.

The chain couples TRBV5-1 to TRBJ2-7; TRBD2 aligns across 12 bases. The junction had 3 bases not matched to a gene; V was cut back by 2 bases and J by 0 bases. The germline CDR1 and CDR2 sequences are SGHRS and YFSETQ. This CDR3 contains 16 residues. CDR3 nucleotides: TGCGCCAGCAGCTTAACTAGCGGGGGGAGCTCCTACGAGCAGTACTTC. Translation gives CASSLTSGGSSYEQYF.

In nucleotides, the CDR3 is TGTGCCAGCAGTTACCCCGGCTCTGTTACGCAGTATTTT. Encoded protein: CASSYPGSVTQYF. The chain is built from TRBV6-2 or TRBV6-3 and TRBJ2-3, with D unresolved. The CDR3 contains 13 residues. Trimming shortened V by 2 bases and J by 8 bases, and 11 bases separated the two germline ends. Germline CDR1 and CDR2: MNHEY and SVGEGT.

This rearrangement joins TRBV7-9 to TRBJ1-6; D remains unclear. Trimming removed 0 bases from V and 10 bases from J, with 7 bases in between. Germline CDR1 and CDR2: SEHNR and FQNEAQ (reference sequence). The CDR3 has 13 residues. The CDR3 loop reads CASSLAGISPLHF. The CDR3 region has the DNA TGTGCCAGCAGCTTAGCCGGAATCTCACCCCTCCACTTT.

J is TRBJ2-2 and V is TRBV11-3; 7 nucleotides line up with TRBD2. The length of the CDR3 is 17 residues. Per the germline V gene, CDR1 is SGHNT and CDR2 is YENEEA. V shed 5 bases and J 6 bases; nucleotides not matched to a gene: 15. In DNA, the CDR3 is TGTGCCAGCAGCGATTGGGGTGCGGGAGTGGGGGCCGGGGAGCTGTTTTTT. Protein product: CASSDWGAGVGAGELFF. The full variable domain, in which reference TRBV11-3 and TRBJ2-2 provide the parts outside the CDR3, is EAGVVQSPRYKIIEKKQPVAFWCNPISGHNTLYWYLQNLGQGPELLIRYENEEAVDDSQLPKDRFSAERLKGVDSTLKIQPAELGDSAVYLCASSDWGAGVGAGELFFGEGSRLTVL.

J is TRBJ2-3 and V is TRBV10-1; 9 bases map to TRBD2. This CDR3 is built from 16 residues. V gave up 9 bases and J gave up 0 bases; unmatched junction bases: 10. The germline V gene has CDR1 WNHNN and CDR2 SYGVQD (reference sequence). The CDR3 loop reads CASTSGSYYSTDTQYF. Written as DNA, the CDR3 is TGCGCCAGTACTAGCGGGTCGTACTATAGCACAGATACGCAGTATTTT.

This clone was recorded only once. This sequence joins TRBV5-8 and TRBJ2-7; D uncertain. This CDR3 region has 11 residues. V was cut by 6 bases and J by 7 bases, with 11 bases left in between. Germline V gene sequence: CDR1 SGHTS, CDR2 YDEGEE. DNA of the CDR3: TGTGCCAGCATCTCCTTTTCGGAGCAGTACTTC. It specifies CASISFSEQYF.

The CDR3 nucleotides read TGTGCCAGCGCCACCGACCGCTCTGGGGCCAACGTCCTGACTTTC. Translating gives CASATDRSGANVLTF. The chain carries TRBV7-9 and TRBJ2-6; D is unclear. Looked up from germline, CDR1 is SEHNR and CDR2 is FQNEAQ (reference sequence). This CDR3 comprises 15 residues. Trimming took 8 bases from V and 0 from J, leaving 11 bases between them.

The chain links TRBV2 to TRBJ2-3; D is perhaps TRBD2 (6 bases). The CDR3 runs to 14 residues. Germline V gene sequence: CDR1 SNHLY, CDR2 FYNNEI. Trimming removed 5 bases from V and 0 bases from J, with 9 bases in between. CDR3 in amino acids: CASSLAVSTDTQYF. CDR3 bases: TGTGCCAGCAGTTTAGCGGTTAGCACAGATACGCAGTATTTT.

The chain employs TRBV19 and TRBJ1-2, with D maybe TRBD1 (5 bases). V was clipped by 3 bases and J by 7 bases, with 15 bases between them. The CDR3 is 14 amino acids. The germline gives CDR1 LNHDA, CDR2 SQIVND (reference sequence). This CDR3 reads CASSIKAGGTGYTF. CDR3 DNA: TGTGCCAGTAGTATTAAAGCGGGGGGAACTGGCTACACCTTC. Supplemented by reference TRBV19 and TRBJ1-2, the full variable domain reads DGGITQSPKYLFRKEGQNVTLSCEQNLNHDAMYWYRQDPGQGLRLIYYSQIVNDFQKGDIAEGYSVSREKKESFPLTVTSAQKNPTAFYLCASSIKAGGTGYTFGSGTRLTVV.

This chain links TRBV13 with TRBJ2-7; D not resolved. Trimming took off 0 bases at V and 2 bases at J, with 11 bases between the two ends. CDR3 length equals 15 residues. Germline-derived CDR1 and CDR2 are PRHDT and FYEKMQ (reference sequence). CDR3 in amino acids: CASSLGHRRTYEQYF. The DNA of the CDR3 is TGTGCCAGCAGCTTAGGCCATAGAAGGACCTACGAGCAGTACTTC. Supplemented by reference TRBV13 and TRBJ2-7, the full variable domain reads AAGVIQSPRHLIKEKRETATLKCYPIPRHDTVYWYQQGPGQDPQFLISFYEKMQSDKGSIPDRFSAQQFSDYHSELNMSSLELGDSALYFCASSLGHRRTYEQYFGPGTRLTVT.

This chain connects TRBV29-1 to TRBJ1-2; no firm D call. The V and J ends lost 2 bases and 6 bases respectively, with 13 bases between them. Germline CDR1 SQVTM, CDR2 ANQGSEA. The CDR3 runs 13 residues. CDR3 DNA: TGCAGCGTTGAACCTGGATCCGGAGATGGCTACACCTTC. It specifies CSVEPGSGDGYTF.

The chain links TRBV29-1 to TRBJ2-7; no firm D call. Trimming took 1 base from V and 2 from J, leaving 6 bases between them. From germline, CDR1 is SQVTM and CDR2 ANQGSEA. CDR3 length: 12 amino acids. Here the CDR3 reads CSVEVRPYEQYF. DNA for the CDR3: TGCAGCGTTGAAGTCAGACCCTACGAGCAGTACTTC.

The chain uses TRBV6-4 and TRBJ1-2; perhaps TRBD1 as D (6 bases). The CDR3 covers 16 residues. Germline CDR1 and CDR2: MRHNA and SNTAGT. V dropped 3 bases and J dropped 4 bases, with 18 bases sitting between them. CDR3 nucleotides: TGTGCCAGCAGTGATGGAGGGGGGGATGCGCTCTATGGCTACACCTTC. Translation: CASSDGGGDALYGYTF.

CDR3 sequence: CASSQDLSTDYEQYF. The CDR3 DNA is TGCGCCAGCAGCCAAGATCTGTCTACAGACTACGAGCAGTACTTC. The chain joins TRBV4-3 to TRBJ2-7; the D is unclear. The CDR3 length is 15 residues. Trimming removed 0 bases from V and 3 bases from J, with 12 bases in between. Per germline, CDR1 LGHNA and CDR2 YSLEER.

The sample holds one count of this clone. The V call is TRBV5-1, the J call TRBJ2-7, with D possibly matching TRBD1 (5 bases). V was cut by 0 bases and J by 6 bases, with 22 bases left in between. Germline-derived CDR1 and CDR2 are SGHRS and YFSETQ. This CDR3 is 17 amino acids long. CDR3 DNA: TGCGCCAGCAGCTTGGACAGGCTCCACCGATCTTCCCCCGAGCAGTACTTC. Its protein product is CASSLDRLHRSSPEQYF. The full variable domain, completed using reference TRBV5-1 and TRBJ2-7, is KAGVTQTPRYLIKTRGQQVTLSCSPISGHRSVSWYQQTPGQGLQFLFEYFSETQRNKGNFPGRFSGRQFSNSRSEMNVSTLELGDSALYLCASSLDRLHRSSPEQYFGPGTRLTVT.

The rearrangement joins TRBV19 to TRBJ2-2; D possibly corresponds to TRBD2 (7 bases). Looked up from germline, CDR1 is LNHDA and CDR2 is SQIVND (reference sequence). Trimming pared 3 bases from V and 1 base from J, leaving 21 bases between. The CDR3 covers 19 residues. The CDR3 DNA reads TGTGCCAGTAGTATGTGGGGCAGGGGACTACCAGTGAACACCGGGGAGCTGTTTTTT. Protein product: CASSMWGRGLPVNTGELFF.

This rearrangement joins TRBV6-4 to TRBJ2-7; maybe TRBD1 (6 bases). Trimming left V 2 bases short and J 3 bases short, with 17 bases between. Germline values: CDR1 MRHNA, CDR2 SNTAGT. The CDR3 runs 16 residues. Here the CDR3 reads CASSDLGHGSNYEQYF. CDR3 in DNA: TGTGCCAGCAGTGACCTGGGACACGGTAGCAACTACGAGCAGTACTTC.

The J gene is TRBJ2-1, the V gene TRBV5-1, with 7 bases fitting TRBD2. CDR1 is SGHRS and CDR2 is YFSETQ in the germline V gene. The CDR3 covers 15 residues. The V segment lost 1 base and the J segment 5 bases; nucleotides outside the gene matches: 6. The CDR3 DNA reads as TGCGCCAGCAGCTTGATGTCTAGCGGCAACAATGAGCAGTTCTTC. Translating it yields CASSLMSSGNNEQFF.

The CDR3 nucleotides read TGTGCCAGCAGACCACGCCTAGCGGGGGGTGGCAATGAGCAGTTCTTC. Translation: CASRPRLAGGGNEQFF. The chain joins TRBV7-6 to TRBJ2-1, with 11 bases that match TRBD2. The CDR3 is 16 amino acids. Germline V gene data show CDR1 as SGHVS and CDR2 as FNYEAQ. J was trimmed by 6 bases and V by 6 bases; bases with no gene match: 10.

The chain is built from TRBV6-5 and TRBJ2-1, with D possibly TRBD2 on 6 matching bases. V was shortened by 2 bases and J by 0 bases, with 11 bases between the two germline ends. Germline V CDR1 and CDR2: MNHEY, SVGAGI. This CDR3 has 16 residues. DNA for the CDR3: TGTGCCAGCAGTTACAAGGACTACCACTCCTACAATGAGCAGTTCTTC. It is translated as CASSYKDYHSYNEQFF.

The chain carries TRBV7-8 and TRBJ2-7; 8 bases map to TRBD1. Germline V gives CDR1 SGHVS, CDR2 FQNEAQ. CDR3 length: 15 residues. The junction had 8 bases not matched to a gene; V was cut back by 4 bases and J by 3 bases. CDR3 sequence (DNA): TGTGCCAGCAGCTACCGGGACAGGACTTACTACGAGCAGTACTTC. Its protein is CASSYRDRTYYEQYF.